This T cell receptor (beta chain) is drawn from a study of cytomegalovirus exposure and HLA in healthy donors. 13 Jbeta primers and 60 Vbeta primers were used for the PCR. Profiled with immunoSEQ multiplex PCR; TCRdb holds only in-frame clones, not every one. Of under 150,000 clones listed, about 84% are singletons. The ends lost 5 bases at V and 3 bases at J; junction bases unmatched: 9. Per the germline V gene, CDR1 is LNHDA and CDR2 is SQIVND (reference sequence). CDR3 size: 16 residues. The source of this sequence is a woman between 40 and 50 years old in good health and CMV-seropositive. This chain connects TRBV19 to TRBJ1-1, with TRBD1 identical over 10 bases. Sequenced: PBMCs. The CDR3 DNA follows: TGTGCCAGTAGTCCCCGACAGGGGGCTTGGGACACTGAAGCTTTCTTT. Its translation: CASSPRQGAWDTEAFF. The complete variable domain, with remaining parts taken from reference TRBV19 and TRBJ1-1, reads DGGITQSPKYLFRKEGQNVTLSCEQNLNHDAMYWYRQDPGQGLRLIYYSQIVNDFQKGDIAEGYSVSREKKESFPLTVTSAQKNPTAFYLCASSPRQGAWDTEAFFGQGTRLTVV.